The 10 T cell receptor beta chains below all came from one sample that was sequenced in a study of T cells in Graves' hyperthyroidism and ophthalmopathy. Amplification of TCR beta CDR3 regions used RNA as the template. Carried out on the TCR CDR3, a first-round RT-PCR used the HTBI primer set. TCRdb re-derived calls from the multiplex PCR reads in MiXCR, one entry per CDR3 protein. The data contain under 300,000 distinct CDR3 sequences, less than 30% of them singletons. Input material: blood. Receptor source: a man between 35 and 55 years old with Graves' hyperthyroidism that later progressed to Graves' ophthalmopathy.

This clonotype was observed at least ten times. The chain couples TRBV6-1 to TRBJ1-2; TRBD1 agrees at 8 bases. Germline V gene lookup returns CDR1 MNHNS and CDR2 SASEGT. Trimming cost V 6 bases and J 5 bases; bases outside gene matches: 5. This CDR3 comprises 13 residues. Here the CDR3 reads CASRGQAAYGYTF. CDR3 DNA: TGTGCCAGCAGGGGACAGGCCGCTTATGGCTACACCTTC.

In this sample, this clonotype turned up many times. This rearrangement joins TRBV7-2 to TRBJ2-7; the D is unclear. Germline V gene sequence: CDR1 SGHTA, CDR2 FQGNSA. V dropped 5 bases and J dropped 4 bases, with 12 bases sitting between them. The CDR3 runs 13 residues. CDR3 nucleotides: TGTGCCAGCAGCCCCCAGTGGGGATACGAGCAGTACTTC. Translated, it gives CASSPQWGYEQYF. The entire variable domain, with the rest obtained from reference TRBV7-2 and TRBJ2-7, is as follows: GAGVSQSPSNKVTEKGKDVELRCDPISGHTALYWYRQSLGQGLEFLIYFQGNSAPDKSGLPSDRFSAERTGGSVSTLTIQRTQQEDSAVYLCASSPQWGYEQYFGPGTRLTVT.

The chain couples TRBV19 to TRBJ2-2; unclear D gene. In germline, CDR1 is LNHDA, CDR2 SQIVND (reference sequence). Trimming left V 5 bases short and J 4 bases short, with 14 bases between. This CDR3 spans 15 amino acids. CDR3: CASSSRPGGTGELFF. In DNA, the CDR3 is TGTGCCAGTAGTTCACGACCGGGTGGCACCGGGGAGCTGTTTTTT.

This clonotype was counted ten times or more. The chain recombines TRBV7-3 with TRBJ1-1; D is ambiguous. V dropped 5 bases and J dropped 3 bases, with 10 bases sitting between them. The length of the CDR3 is 13 residues. Germline CDR1 SGHTA, CDR2 FQGTGA. CDR3 DNA: TGTGCCAGCAGCACCGACACGTACACTGAAGCTTTCTTT. This sequence encodes CASSTDTYTEAFF.

The chain employs TRBV7-2 and TRBJ2-5; either TRBD1 or TRBD2 may supply D (5 bases each). The germline V gene encodes CDR1 SGHTA and CDR2 FQGNSA. There are 15 residues in the CDR3. V lost 2 bases and J 5 bases, leaving 15 bases between the germline ends. CDR3 nucleotides: TGTGCCAGCAGCTTAACCCTTGGGGGTTGGGAGACCCAGTACTTC. This codes for CASSLTLGGWETQYF.

The V call is TRBV5-1, the J call TRBJ1-1; weak D call: TRBD1 (6 bases). The V end was cut by 1 base, the J end by 5 bases, with 18 bases between. Germline V gene lookup returns CDR1 SGHRS and CDR2 YFSETQ. CDR3 size: 16 residues. Here the CDR3 reads CASSLRSSGAWTEAFF. The CDR3 DNA is TGCGCCAGCAGCTTGAGGAGCTCAGGGGCCTGGACTGAAGCTTTCTTT.

This clonotype occurred many times. The rearrangement links TRBV2 to TRBJ1-5; D perhaps matches TRBD1 (6 bases). Germline V gives CDR1 SNHLY, CDR2 FYNNEI. The V gene lost 8 bases and the J gene lost 4 bases, with 12 bases spanning the gap. The CDR3 is made up of 13 amino acids. This CDR3 reads CASRGGVNQPQHF. The DNA of the CDR3 is TGTGCCAGCCGAGGGGGGGTTAATCAGCCCCAGCATTTT.

The table lists this clonotype with many counts. The gene calls are TRBV5-1 and TRBJ1-2; perhaps TRBD1 as D (5 bases). CDR3 size: 14 residues. The V and J ends lost 0 bases and 4 bases respectively, with 10 bases between them. Germline V gives CDR1 SGHRS, CDR2 YFSETQ. The CDR3 DNA reads TGCGCCAGCAGCTTGGGCAGGGTATCCTATGGCTACACCTTC. Protein sequence: CASSLGRVSYGYTF.

In regard to this clonotype: Given a much more abundant clone one base away, this may be a read error. CDR3 protein: CAWSVMGSPNQHQHF. CDR3 sequence (DNA): TGTGCCTGGAGTGTGATGGGGTCTCCCAATCAGCACCAGCATTTT. The chain combines TRBV30 with TRBJ1-5; D gene ambiguous. The germline CDR1 and CDR2 sequences are GTSNPN and SVGIG (reference sequence). This CDR3 comprises 15 residues.

This clonotype was counted at least ten times. The chain couples TRBV14 to TRBJ1-1, with unresolved D. The CDR3 is made up of 13 amino acids. Looked up from germline, CDR1 is SGHDN and CDR2 is FVKESK. Trimming cost V 3 bases and J 0 bases, with 5 bases left between them. This CDR3 is CASSQNLNTEAFF. The DNA of the CDR3 is TGTGCCAGCAGCCAGAACCTGAACACTGAAGCTTTCTTT.